Sequencing of this TCR beta chain was carried out in a study of blood T cell repertoires in COVID-19. In germline, CDR1 is MNHEY, CDR2 SMNVEV (reference sequence). The CDR3 sequence is 14 residues long. Trimming cost V 3 bases and J 5 bases; bases outside gene matches: 4. How the authors handled the data: How many nucleated cells were present was estimated from reference gene primer amplification. Measured with immunoSEQ multiplex PCR; TCRdb has only the in-frame clones, and not every one. V and J calls and clone size are as listed in that table; D and trimming were resolved from the DNA. Of approximately 50,000 clones listed, around 85% were seen once; the top ten hold approximately 6.4%.

The sequenced material came from peripheral blood. This sequence was found in a man in his 60s with acute or convalescent COVID-19. The rearrangement links TRBV27 to TRBJ1-2; TRBD1 matches 9 bases. CDR3 in DNA: TGTGCCAGCAGTTTGAGACAGGGGGGGTATGGCTACACCTTC. It is translated as CASSLRQGGYGYTF.